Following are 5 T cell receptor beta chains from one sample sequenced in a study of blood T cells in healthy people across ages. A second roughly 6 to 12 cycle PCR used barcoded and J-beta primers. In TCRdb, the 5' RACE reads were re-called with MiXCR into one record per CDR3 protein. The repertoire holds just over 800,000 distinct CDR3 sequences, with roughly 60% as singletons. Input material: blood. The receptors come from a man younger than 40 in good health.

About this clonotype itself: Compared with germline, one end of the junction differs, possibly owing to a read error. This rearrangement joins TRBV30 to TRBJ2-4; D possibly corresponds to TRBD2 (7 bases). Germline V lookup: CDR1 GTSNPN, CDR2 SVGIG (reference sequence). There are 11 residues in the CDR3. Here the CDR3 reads CARSWEGEQYF. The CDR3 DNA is TGTGCCCGGAGTTGGGAGGGGGAGCAGTACTTC.

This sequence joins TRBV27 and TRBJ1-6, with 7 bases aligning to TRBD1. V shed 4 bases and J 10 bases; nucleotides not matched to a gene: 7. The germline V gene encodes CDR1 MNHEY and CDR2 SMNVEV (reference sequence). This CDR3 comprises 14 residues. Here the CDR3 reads CASSSDREQSPLHF. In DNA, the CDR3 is TGTGCCAGCAGTTCCGACAGGGAGCAGTCACCCCTCCACTTT.

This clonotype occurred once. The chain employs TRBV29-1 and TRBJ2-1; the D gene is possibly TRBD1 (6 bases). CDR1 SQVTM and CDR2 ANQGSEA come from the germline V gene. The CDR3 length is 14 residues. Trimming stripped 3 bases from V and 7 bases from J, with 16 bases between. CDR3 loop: CSVDRGGAVNEQFF. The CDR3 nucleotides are TGCAGCGTTGATCGTGGGGGCGCCGTGAATGAGCAGTTCTTC.

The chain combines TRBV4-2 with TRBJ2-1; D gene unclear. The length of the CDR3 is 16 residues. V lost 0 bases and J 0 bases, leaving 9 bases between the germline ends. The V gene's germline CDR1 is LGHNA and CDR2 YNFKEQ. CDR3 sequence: CASSQDSGFSYNEQFF. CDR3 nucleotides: TGTGCCAGCAGCCAAGATTCCGGATTCTCCTACAATGAGCAGTTCTTC.

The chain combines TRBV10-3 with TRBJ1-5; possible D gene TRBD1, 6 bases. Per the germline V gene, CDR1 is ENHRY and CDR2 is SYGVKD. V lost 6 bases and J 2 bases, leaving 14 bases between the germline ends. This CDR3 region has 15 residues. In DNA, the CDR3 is TGTGCCATCAGCCCCACAGGGATCGGCAATCAGCCCCAGCATTTT. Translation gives CAISPTGIGNQPQHF.